This T cell receptor beta chain was sequenced in a study of cytomegalovirus exposure and HLA in healthy donors. Germline values: CDR1 SGHTA, CDR2 FQGNSA. V lost 6 bases and J lost 2, with 16 bases in between. The CDR3 has 15 amino acids. The study ran its PCR with 60 Vbeta and 13 Jbeta primers. The protocol was immunoSEQ multiplex PCR, while the TCRdb copy is restricted to in-frame clones and leaves out a portion. The repertoire includes approximately 210,000 clones, roughly three quarters of them detected once, and around 1.4% sits in the top ten. Regarding this clone: Its antigen remains unidentified.

The study's findings and limits: Among donors in an Asian-associated ancestry cluster, a later analysis reportedly found fewer N-insertions than the roughly 680-donor mean.

The V and J genes are TRBV7-2 and TRBJ2-5; D perhaps matches TRBD1 (6 bases). This receptor was taken from a woman aged 45-59 years in good health and CMV-seronegative. Sequenced input: PBMCs. The CDR3: CASRLVGQIQETQYF. CDR3 sequence (DNA): TGTGCCAGCAGACTGGTTGGACAGATACAAGAGACCCAGTACTTC.